One and the same sample provided the 2 T cell receptor beta chains below, sequenced in a study of blood T cell repertoires in COVID-19. This table comes from immunoSEQ multiplex PCR, and its TCRdb copy is limited to in-frame clones, with some not included. The sample includes 180,000 or so clones, over 75% of them seen just once. Sequenced material: peripheral blood. The origin of the receptors is a man aged 55 to 70 with acute or convalescent COVID-19.

The chain uses TRBV7-3 and TRBJ2-7; a possible D gene is TRBD2 (6 bases). Trimming stripped 8 bases from V and 4 bases from J, with 15 bases between. Germline V gene sequence: CDR1 SGHTA, CDR2 FQGTGA. This CDR3 spans 13 amino acids. CDR3 amino acids: CASFGRGGYEQYF. CDR3 DNA sequence: TGTGCCAGCTTCGGCCGGGGAGGTTACGAGCAGTACTTC.

The V and J genes are TRBV9 and TRBJ2-3, with TRBD2 matching 8 bases. V was pared by 0 bases and J by 3 bases, with 9 bases of the junction left unmatched. Germline CDR1 is SGDLS and CDR2 is YYNGEE. The CDR3 is 17 amino acids. The CDR3 loop is CASSVDDGRALTDTQYF. In nucleotides, the CDR3 is TGTGCCAGCAGCGTAGACGACGGGAGGGCCTTAACAGATACGCAGTATTTT.